These T cell receptor beta chains were read from a single sample in a study of shared clonotypes between healthy human individuals. Sequencing used immunoSEQ multiplex PCR; TCRdb keeps in-frame clones, though not all of them. The sample yields over a million clones, approximately 68% seen once. The source material was memory CD4+ T cells sorted from blood. All receptors come from a young man in good health. The CDR3 runs from the conserved cysteine through the conserved F or W. A D gene is named only where the DNA matches it firmly. A row's size may be missing; if present it is once, few, many or a size class.

.,.,TRBJ2-2,13,TRBV6-5,TGTGCCAGCAGTTCCCGGGGCCCCGGGGAGCTGTTTTTT,CASSSRGPGELFF
.,.,TRBJ1-3,15,TRBV6-5,TGTGCCAGCAGTACCAGGGCCCGCTCTGGAAACACCATATATTTT,CASSTRARSGNTIYF
.,few,TRBJ2-3,14,TRBV2,TGTGCCAGCAGTGTTAGGGGTAGTACTGATACGCAGTATTTT,CASSVRGSTDTQYF
.,few,TRBJ1-5,14,TRBV30,TGTGCCTGGAAGAGTGGTGGGGGCAATCAGCCCCAGCATTTT,CAWKSGGGNQPQHF
.,few,TRBJ1-1,16,TRBV5-1,TGCGCCAGCAGACTGGGGTTGACGGGCGGTAACACTGAAGCTTTCTTT,CASRLGLTGGNTEAFF
TRBD2,.,TRBJ2-7,13,TRBV4-1,TGCGCCAGCAGCGAGCGGGAGGGACCCGAGCAGTACTTC,CASSEREGPEQYF
TRBD2,.,TRBJ2-7,14,TRBV28,TGTGCCAGCAGCCCGGGACTAGCTTACTACGAGCAGTACTTC,CASSPGLAYYEQYF
.,.,TRBJ2-1,14,TRBV13,TGTGCCAGCAGCAGGAAGGGGGGCGTAGGTGAGCAGTTCTTC,CASSRKGGVGEQFF
.,.,TRBJ1-2,14,TRBV19,TGTGCCAGTGGGGCGACCGGGGGAACTTATGGCTACACCTTC,CASGATGGTYGYTF
.,few,TRBJ2-2,15,TRBV19,TGTGCCAGTAGTATATTCTACGACCGGCCCGGGGAGCTGTTTTTT,CASSIFYDRPGELFF
.,few,TRBJ2-4,15,TRBV5-4,TGTGCCAGCAGCTTGGTAACCAGAACCAAAAACATTCAGTACTTC,CASSLVTRTKNIQYF
.,.,TRBJ2-7,12,TRBV10-2,TGCGCCAGCAGTTTTCGAGGGGGCGAGCAGTACTTC,CASSFRGGEQYF
TRBD2,once,TRBJ2-3,15,TRBV6-1,TGTGCCAGCAGTGAGGCGCGGGGGAGGGCAGATACGCAGTATTTT,CASSEARGRADTQYF
.,few,TRBJ2-7,12,TRBV28,TGTGCCAGCAGTTTGGACAAGGGCGAGCAGTACTTC,CASSLDKGEQYF
TRBD1,many,TRBJ2-3,19,TRBV7-9,TGTGCCAGCAGCTTCACCGCGAGTCAGGACAGGGGGATGAGAGATACGCAGTATTTT,CASSFTASQDRGMRDTQYF